This section outlines one T cell receptor beta chain sequence together with its context. The antigen is not known. The germline gives CDR1 SNHLY, CDR2 FYNNEI. CDR3 size: 12 residues. Trimming left V 8 bases short and J 1 base short, with 9 bases between. The protocol was immunoSEQ multiplex PCR, while the TCRdb copy is restricted to in-frame clones and leaves out a portion. In the table there are around 55,000 clones, roughly 90% of which are singletons. This entry is derived from a study of graft-versus-host responses after intestinal transplantation. Study-level background: Transplantation in recipients was multivisceral, liver-intestinal, or isolated intestinal. General study results and limits: Early post-transplant HvG declines tracked with peak circulating GvH clone levels. Within the allografts of patients who had graft-donor T cell macrochimerism, graft-versus-host to host-versus-graft clonal ratios were high. GvH clones occurred in recipient marrow; some first appeared in ileum or blood.

The TCR originated in a human donor who was the organ donor for an intestinal transplant. The source material was unstimulated CD4+ T cells sorted from spleen or lymph node cells, sampled before transplant. The gene calls are TRBV2 and TRBJ2-7; TRBD1 might be the D (5 bases). Here the CDR3 DNA reads TGTGCCAGCGAGACAGATTCCTACGAGCAGTACTTC. Encoded protein: CASETDSYEQYF. Combining the CDR3 with reference TRBV2 and TRBJ2-7 gives the whole variable domain EPEVTQTPSHQVTQMGQEVILRCVPISNHLYFYWYRQILGQKVEFLVSFYNNEISEKSEIFDDQFSVERPDGSNFTLKIRSTKLEDSAMYFCASETDSYEQYFGPGTRLTVT.